The sequence of this TCR beta chain was determined in a study of cytotoxic CD8 clonotypes in ibrutinib-treated CLL. Study conclusions and caveats: Clonality grew at ibrutinib response; at progression, it decreased back toward baseline.

The germline gives CDR1 SGHRS, CDR2 YFSETQ. V lost 0 bases and J lost 2, with 12 bases in between. This CDR3 comprises 15 residues. The planned depth of sequencing spanned 1 in 200,000 to 1 in 1 million T cells. Clones were sequenced by immunoSEQ multiplex PCR, and TCRdb holds only the in-frame ones, with some missing. The sample includes around 150,000 clones, more than 75% of them seen just once. Regarding this clone: Its specificity is not known.

Material: PBMCs, obtained after 36 months of ibrutinib treatment. The source of this sequence is a human donor with chronic lymphocytic leukemia. The V and J genes are TRBV5-1 and TRBJ2-7; D may be TRBD2 (6 bases). The CDR3 loop is CASSLGGTDAYEQYF. CDR3 bases: TGCGCCAGCAGCTTGGGTGGGACTGATGCCTACGAGCAGTACTTC.